This T cell receptor beta chain was documented in a study of cytotoxic CD8 clonotypes in ibrutinib-treated CLL (dated by TCRdb to 2020 to 2023). For the study in its entirety: The cohort included around 15 treatment-naive and eleven to twelve relapsed/refractory patients; around 18 were IGHV unmutated. Every remission and progressive disease sample was obtained while ibrutinib was still being received by the patients. Responses were partial in around 25 patients and complete in 2; after median around 72 months follow-up, roughly 14 stayed in remission and 12 progressed. Of the roughly 86 people in the trial, about 25 had longitudinal samples available. On average, each sample had roughly 230,000 productive templates and about 89,000 productive rearrangements. The response samples were drawn at a median of around eleven months into treatment, with a range of about 6 to 40 months. Cryopreserved peripheral blood mononuclear cells were obtained prior to treatment, at the time of response, and at either disease progression or sustained remission.

Findings and caveats that apply to the study as a whole: Sampling times were not matched between sustained-remission and progressing patients, and lymph node repertoires were not studied. Public clonotypes were found to be uncommon and were observed to contract or remain stable during treatment; the increase in clonality was shown to reflect expansion of private clonotypes at ibrutinib response. At ibrutinib response clonality went up, during sustained remission it held steady, and at progression it dropped back toward baseline. At baseline, clonality was higher than in age-matched healthy donors and showed a strong correlation with circulating CD8+ T-cell counts.

V and J lose 2 bases and 1 base, and a span of 6 bases separates them. The germline V gene specifies SGHNT as CDR1 and YENEEA as CDR2. The CDR3 goes from the cysteine to the phenylalanine over 13 residues. Solely the CDR3 DNA is kept, with 39 bases framed from the first base. A MiSeq instrument was used for deep resolution sequencing, which targeted depths ranging from 1 in 1 million up to 1 in 200,000 T cells, with coverage averaging 10x for each clonotype. The immunoSEQ hsTCRB Kit was used to generate the TCR beta libraries. On the study's bioinformatics: ImmunoSEQ Data Assistant and ImmunoSEQ Analyzer were used for data analysis, and V, D and J genes were assigned according to IMGT definitions. Clonality was computed as one minus normalized Shannon entropy of productive rearrangement frequencies, ranging from 0 to 1. Public clonotype analysis was restricted to overrepresented clonotypes comprising at least 0.05% of each patient's repertoire. About a dozen age-matched healthy donor repertoires from immuneACCESS served as clonality controls. Not all clones reach the TCRdb copy of this immuneACCESS table, which keeps in-frame sequences only. Checked studies attribute under half of the gap to unresolved V genes and leave the rest unexplained. V, J and clone size derive from that table, while D and trimming were established from the DNA sequence. The sample profile shows about 120,000 clones; more than 55% of them were found once. The ten largest account for under 45% of the sample.

The sample holds a few counts of this clone. The specificity of this receptor is unknown. No base quality information exists; no much larger clone differs at one position. Other DNA sequences within the sample encode an identical CDR3. Reading the label with the study, this specimen's time point is: roughly 23 months on ibrutinib. For TCR beta library preparation, about 2 micrograms of genomic DNA were extracted from the cryopreserved PBMCs. Longitudinal blood samples from CLL patients on ibrutinib monotherapy underwent high-throughput TCR beta sequencing. The patients were enrolled in a single-center, open-label phase 2 trial of ibrutinib monotherapy.

The clonotype originates from a human donor with chronic lymphocytic leukemia. The chain employs TRBV11-3 and TRBJ2-7, and the D gene may be TRBD1, 5 bases matching. This specimen was PBMCs, taken after 24 months of ibrutinib treatment. The CDR3 protein is CASSLQGSYEQYF. The sequenced DNA is TGTGCCAGCAGCTTACAGGGTTCCTACGAGCAGTACTTC.